Shown below are 24 T cell receptor beta chains from a single sample sequenced in a study of T cell changes during pregnancy in multiple sclerosis (dated by TCRdb to the late 2010s). Library generation was performed with the immunoSEQ multiplex PCR assay. In TCRdb, the immuneACCESS table is reduced to in-frame sequences with V and J assigned. These tables do not hold every clone; where another copy was compared, an unresolved V gene accounts for under half, and the others remain unexplained. The sample profile shows 55,000 to 85,000 clones; roughly nine tenths of them were found once. The ten largest clones capture 1% to 1.5% of the sample. Material: peripheral blood, obtained in the third trimester of pregnancy. The receptors here all came from a female donor with multiple sclerosis, enrolled in a pregnancy study.

This clone was counted only a few times. The chain carries TRBV19 and TRBJ2-1; weak D call: TRBD2 (5 bases). V shed 3 bases and J shed 3 bases, with 6 bases lying between them. This CDR3 spans 13 amino acids. Germline CDR1 LNHDA, CDR2 SQIVND (reference sequence). CDR3 loop: CASSIGNYNEQFF. The DNA of the CDR3 is TGTGCCAGTAGTATCGGGAACTACAATGAGCAGTTCTTC.

This chain uses TRBV5-1 with TRBJ1-4, with D unresolved. CDR1 is SGHRS, CDR2 YFSETQ, per germline. V lost 1 base and J lost 0, with 4 bases in between. The CDR3 runs 14 residues. CDR3 in DNA: TGCGCCAGCAGCTTGCAGGCAACTAATGAAAAACTGTTTTTT. As protein: CASSLQATNEKLFF.

This chain links TRBV6-1 with TRBJ2-1; 7 bases agree with TRBD2. Germline V gene lookup returns CDR1 MNHNS and CDR2 SASEGT. J gave up 1 base and V 0 bases, and 0 bases lay outside the gene matches. The CDR3 contains 15 residues. Here the CDR3 DNA reads TGTGCCAGCAGTGAAGCCGGGGGGTCCTACAATGAGCAGTTCTTC. Its protein is CASSEAGGSYNEQFF.

This chain joins TRBV7-2 and TRBJ1-3; D may be TRBD1 (5 bases). The germline V gene encodes CDR1 SGHTA and CDR2 FQGNSA. The CDR3 length is 15 residues. Trimming took off 4 bases at V and 8 bases at J, with 18 bases between the two ends. CDR3 amino acids: CASSSKAGPIDTIYF. DNA for the CDR3: TGTGCCAGCAGCTCGAAGGCAGGGCCCATTGACACCATATATTTT.

The chain combines TRBV5-5 with TRBJ2-7; 7 nucleotides match TRBD1. The CDR3 is 15 residues long. Germline values: CDR1 SGHKS, CDR2 YYEKEE (reference sequence). V gave up 1 base and J gave up 1 base; unmatched junction bases: 5. Here the CDR3 DNA reads TGTGCCAGCAGCTTGCAGGGGGTCTCGTCCTACGAGCAGTACTTC. Amino acid sequence: CASSLQGVSSYEQYF.

The chain has TRBV7-9 and TRBJ2-3; the D is unclear. The V end was cut by 5 bases, the J end by 4 bases, with 16 bases between. The germline V gene encodes CDR1 SEHNR and CDR2 FQNEAQ (reference sequence). This CDR3 contains 15 residues. Here the CDR3 reads CASSPGSYTSDTQYF. The CDR3 DNA sequence: TGTGCCAGCAGCCCCGGGTCATATACCTCAGATACGCAGTATTTT.

V usage is TRBV21-1 and J usage is TRBJ2-7; the table's D call, TRBD1, has no DNA check behind it. TRBV21-1 is described as a pseudogene. The CDR3 totals 19 residues. CDR3 protein: CASSKPSQNRDPGPYEQYF. The CDR3 DNA reads as TGTGCCAGCAGCAAACCAAGCCAGAACAGAGACCCTGGCCCCTACGAGCAGTACTTC.

This chain joins TRBV4-2 and TRBJ2-5, with D perhaps TRBD1 (5 bases). With 0 bases removed from V and 5 bases from J, the gap between germline ends came to 13 bases. Per germline, CDR1 LGHNA and CDR2 YNFKEQ. There are 15 residues in the CDR3. CDR3 in DNA: TGTGCCAGCAGCCAAGATAACCGGACAAGGGAGACCCAGTACTTC. Amino acid sequence: CASSQDNRTRETQYF.

This chain links TRBV5-1 with TRBJ2-7, with D tentatively TRBD1 (6 bases). CDR1 and CDR2 from the germline V gene are SGHRS and YFSETQ. CDR3 length: 16 residues. The V and J ends lost 2 bases and 1 base respectively, with 16 bases between them. Here the CDR3 reads CASSFGWGLGSYEQYF. CDR3 sequence (DNA): TGCGCCAGCAGCTTTGGATGGGGGCTCGGGTCCTACGAGCAGTACTTC.

The V gene is TRBV5-1, the J gene TRBJ2-1; 7 bases are a match to TRBD2. Trimming cost V 6 bases and J 1 base; bases outside gene matches: 7. This CDR3 contains 15 residues. CDR1 is SGHRS, CDR2 YFSETQ, per germline. CDR3 region: CASNLGEGSYNEQFF. The CDR3 nucleotides read TGCGCCAGCAATCTTGGGGAGGGGTCCTACAATGAGCAGTTCTTC.

The chain recombines TRBV10-3 with TRBJ1-5; TRBD1 matches 7 bases. The ends lost 5 bases at V and 3 bases at J; junction bases unmatched: 4. The V gene's germline CDR1 is ENHRY and CDR2 SYGVKD. The CDR3 consists of 14 residues. The DNA of the CDR3 is TGTGCCATCAGTTACAGGGGTGACAATCAGCCCCAGCATTTT. It yields the protein CAISYRGDNQPQHF.

J is TRBJ2-5 and V is TRBV2; 7 bases line up with TRBD2. This CDR3 is built from 13 residues. Trimming at V came to 5 bases and at J to 4 bases, leaving 4 bases not matched to a gene. Germline CDR1 is SNHLY and CDR2 is FYNNEI. The CDR3 region has the DNA TGTGCCAGCAGTAGGCAGCGGGGAGAGACCCAGTACTTC. Translation gives CASSRQRGETQYF.

The chain links TRBV5-6 to TRBJ2-2; 9 bases are a match to TRBD2. Germline CDR1 reads SGHDT; CDR2 reads YYEEEE. The V segment lost 2 bases and the J segment 0 bases; nucleotides outside the gene matches: 11. The CDR3 loop spans 19 amino acids. This chain's CDR3 is CASSFLTSGFYANTGELFF. As DNA, the CDR3 is TGTGCCAGCAGCTTTCTAACTAGCGGGTTCTACGCGAACACCGGGGAGCTGTTTTTT.

The J gene is TRBJ1-1, the V gene TRBV5-6; 9 nucleotides agree with TRBD1. The trim removed 4 bases at V and 1 base at J, leaving 5 bases unmatched. Looked up from germline, CDR1 is SGHDT and CDR2 is YYEEEE. The CDR3 extends over 15 amino acids. This CDR3 reads CASSTGQGWNTEAFF. In DNA form, the CDR3 reads TGTGCCAGCAGCACCGGACAGGGGTGGAACACTGAAGCTTTCTTT.

V is TRBV4-1 and J is TRBJ2-2, with 9 bases lining up with TRBD1. The germline V gene encodes CDR1 MGHRA and CDR2 YSYEKL. Trimming at V came to 4 bases and at J to 7 bases, leaving 7 bases not matched to a gene. The CDR3 covers 15 residues. In nucleotides, the CDR3 is TGCGCCAGCAGCCTTCGACAGGGGGTCGGCGGGGAGCTGTTTTTT. Protein: CASSLRQGVGGELFF.

V usage is TRBV5-4 and J usage is TRBJ2-5; TRBD2 matches at 9 bases. Per germline, CDR1 SGHNT and CDR2 YYREEE (reference sequence). V trimming: 1 base; J trimming: 5 bases; junction bases outside the gene matches: 6. This CDR3 comprises 15 residues. The CDR3 spells CASSLWSSGSETQYF. In nucleotides, the CDR3 is TGTGCCAGCAGCTTGTGGAGTAGCGGGAGTGAGACCCAGTACTTC.

The CDR3 DNA sequence: TGCGCCAGCAGCAAGAGGACAGGGGTGAACACTGAAGCTTTCTTT. Protein product: CASSKRTGVNTEAFF. The chain links TRBV5-1 to TRBJ1-1; 9 bases are shared with TRBD1. The CDR3 has 15 amino acids. The germline V gene encodes CDR1 SGHRS and CDR2 YFSETQ. The junction had 4 bases not matched to a gene; V was cut back by 4 bases and J by 0 bases. Combining the CDR3 with reference TRBV5-1 and TRBJ1-1 gives the whole variable domain KAGVTQTPRYLIKTRGQQVTLSCSPISGHRSVSWYQQTPGQGLQFLFEYFSETQRNKGNFPGRFSGRQFSNSRSEMNVSTLELGDSALYLCASSKRTGVNTEAFFGQGTRLTVV.

CDR3: CSVRGTYYEQYF. CDR3 DNA sequence: TGCAGCGTTCGAGGCACCTACTACGAGCAGTACTTC. This sequence joins TRBV29-1 and TRBJ2-7; D not certain. The length of the CDR3 is 12 residues. V was trimmed by 5 bases and J by 3 bases, leaving 11 bases between them. Germline values: CDR1 SQVTM, CDR2 ANQGSEA.

The sample holds one count of this clone. The chain joins TRBV7-3 to TRBJ1-1; 7 nucleotides match TRBD1. V was pared by 3 bases and J by 3 bases, with 4 bases of the junction left unmatched. The CDR3 length is 14 residues. The germline gives CDR1 SGHTA, CDR2 FQGTGA. CDR3 residues: CASSLQGGYTEAFF. The CDR3 nucleotides are TGTGCCAGCAGCTTGCAGGGGGGATACACTGAAGCTTTCTTT.

The V and J genes are TRBV7-2 and TRBJ1-1, with 8 bases aligning to TRBD1. Germline-derived CDR1 and CDR2 are SGHTA and FQGNSA. The CDR3 has 16 residues. The trim removed 5 bases at V and 4 bases at J, leaving 12 bases unmatched. CDR3 sequence (DNA): TGTGCCAGCAGCGACCGGACAGGGCATACCGGCACTGAAGCTTTCTTT. Its translation: CASSDRTGHTGTEAFF.

This chain connects TRBV29-1 to TRBJ2-2, with 9 bases that match TRBD1. The CDR3 consists of 14 residues. V lost 5 bases to trimming and J lost 6 bases; unmatched junction nucleotides: 7. Looked up from germline, CDR1 is SQVTM and CDR2 is ANQGSEA. CDR3 nucleotide sequence: TGCAGCGTTTCCGGGACAGGGTACCCCGGGGAGCTGTTTTTT. Translated, it gives CSVSGTGYPGELFF.

V gene TRBV2 combines with J gene TRBJ2-2, with 8 bases matching TRBD1. V lost 9 bases to trimming and J lost 1 base; unmatched junction nucleotides: 10. Germline CDR1 SNHLY, CDR2 FYNNEI. The CDR3 is made up of 16 amino acids. Here the CDR3 reads CARQVGTGLNTGELFF. For the CDR3, the DNA is TGTGCCAGACAAGTAGGGACAGGCTTGAACACCGGGGAGCTGTTTTTT.

This clone appeared a single time. The V gene is TRBV9, the J gene TRBJ2-3, with 8 bases aligning to TRBD2. Germline trimming cut 0 bases from V and 2 bases from J; bases unmatched to any gene: 2. Looked up from germline, CDR1 is SGDLS and CDR2 is YYNGEE. The CDR3 length is 15 residues. The CDR3 spells CASSVAGGPTDTQYF. The CDR3 DNA follows: TGTGCCAGCAGCGTAGCGGGAGGGCCCACAGATACGCAGTATTTT.

V is TRBV16 and J is TRBJ1-1; 11 bases match TRBD1. CDR3 length equals 16 residues. V lost 5 bases, J lost 5 bases, and 10 bases stayed unmatched. Germline CDR1 reads KGHSY; CDR2 reads FQNENV. CDR3 DNA: TGTGCCAGCAGCTCCCGGGACAGGGGGTATGGTACTGAAGCTTTCTTT. Protein product: CASSSRDRGYGTEAFF.